Shown below are 28 T cell receptor beta chains from a single sample sequenced in a study of CD8 T cells in ankylosing spondylitis. TCRdb reprocessed the 5' RACE reads via MiXCR and lists one record per CDR3 protein. The data contain 310,000 or so distinct CDR3 sequences, roughly 20% of them singletons. Input material: blood, either unsorted or a sorted T cell fraction (not recorded which). The receptors derive from a male donor with ankylosing spondylitis or in good health (not recorded which).

Points on this clonotype: Given a much more abundant clone one base away, this may be a read error. The chain is built from TRBV6-5 and TRBJ2-1; 8 bases line up with TRBD2. Germline V gene sequence: CDR1 MNHEY, CDR2 SVGAGI. The CDR3 is made up of 17 amino acids. The CDR3 loop is CASSYSGFSGVYTEQFF. Here the CDR3 DNA reads TGTGCCAGCAGTTACTCGGGGTTTAGCGGGGTCTACACTGAGCAGTTCTTC.

This clonotype was picked up a small number of times. J is TRBJ1-2 and V is TRBV20-1, with D possibly matching TRBD1 (5 bases). Germline loops: CDR1 DFQATT, CDR2 SNEGSKA (reference sequence). V dropped 0 bases and J dropped 4 bases, with 12 bases sitting between them. The CDR3 has 14 residues. CDR3 sequence: CSAREPRGSYGYTF. DNA for the CDR3: TGCAGTGCTAGAGAGCCTAGGGGTAGCTATGGCTACACCTTC.

This clonotype turned up a few times. The chain uses TRBV5-1 and TRBJ1-1; D gene ambiguous. V was pared by 4 bases and J by 7 bases, with 14 bases between. Germline CDR1 is SGHRS and CDR2 is YFSETQ. This CDR3 spans 13 amino acids. The CDR3 sequence is CASSPIGVGEAFF. The CDR3 nucleotides are TGCGCCAGCAGCCCCATTGGGGTCGGTGAAGCTTTCTTT.

This clonotype was observed a handful of times. V is TRBV20-1 and J is TRBJ2-2; D is possibly TRBD1 or TRBD2 (5 bases each). This CDR3 spans 14 amino acids. Trimming took 5 bases from V and 7 from J, leaving 17 bases between them. Germline lookup yields CDR1 DFQATT and CDR2 SNEGSKA (reference sequence). The CDR3 is CSAPQAGTNGELFF. The CDR3 DNA is TGCAGTGCTCCGCAGGCAGGGACGAACGGGGAGCTGTTTTTT.

The sample holds a few counts of this clonotype. The chain combines TRBV12-3 or TRBV12-4 with TRBJ1-6; D uncertain. This CDR3 spans 15 amino acids. The V and J ends lost 4 bases and 7 bases respectively, with 14 bases between them. CDR3 protein: CASSSQSPLNSPLHF. CDR3 nucleotide sequence: TGTGCCAGCAGTTCACAGTCCCCGCTGAATTCACCCCTCCACTTT.

A few counts support this clonotype. For the CDR3, the DNA is TGTGCCAGCATCATCGGACTAGCGGGGGGAGAGACCCAGTACTTC. Amino acid sequence: CASIIGLAGGETQYF. This chain links TRBV12-3 or TRBV12-4 with TRBJ2-5; 14 positions agree with TRBD2. The CDR3 consists of 15 residues. V lost 7 bases to trimming and J lost 4 bases; unmatched junction nucleotides: 5.

The chain couples TRBV20-1 to TRBJ1-5, with a tentative D call TRBD1 (6 bases). The germline V gene encodes CDR1 DFQATT and CDR2 SNEGSKA (reference sequence). Trimming removed 2 bases from V and 0 bases from J, with 23 bases in between. The CDR3 consists of 19 residues. The CDR3 nucleotides are TGCAGTGCTAGAAACTTACAGGGATTAGGGGATCATAGCAATCAGCCCCAGCATTTT. Protein product: CSARNLQGLGDHSNQPQHF.

This clonotype was seen repeatedly, ten times or more. The genes are TRBV12-3 or TRBV12-4 and TRBJ2-3; the D gene is possibly TRBD2 (6 bases). This CDR3 is 15 amino acids long. V lost 3 bases, J lost 0 bases, and 10 bases lay in between. CDR3 amino acids: CASSFGGFSTDTQYF. CDR3 DNA: TGTGCCAGCAGTTTCGGGGGTTTTAGCACAGATACGCAGTATTTT.

A few counts support this clonotype. The rearrangement links TRBV3-1 to TRBJ2-2, with 11 bases aligning to TRBD2. Germline-derived CDR1 and CDR2 are LGHDT and YNNKEL (reference sequence). The CDR3 has 15 residues. Trimming took 8 bases from V and 4 from J; bases not matched to a gene: 6. CDR3 in amino acids: CASSLAGGFTGELFF. In DNA form, the CDR3 reads TGTGCCAGCTCCCTAGCGGGGGGATTCACCGGGGAGCTGTTTTTT.

This clonotype has ten or more counts. V is TRBV29-1 and J is TRBJ1-1; D uncertain. There are 13 residues in the CDR3. Germline CDR1 and CDR2: SQVTM and ANQGSEA. With 4 bases removed from V and 1 base from J, the gap between germline ends came to 10 bases. This chain's CDR3 is CSVVGSQNTEAFF. CDR3 nucleotide sequence: TGCAGCGTTGTCGGCAGCCAGAACACTGAAGCTTTCTTT.

This clonotype was counted at least ten times. This sequence joins TRBV10-3 and TRBJ2-1, with TRBD2 matching over 7 bases. Germline V lookup: CDR1 ENHRY, CDR2 SYGVKD. The CDR3 loop spans 16 amino acids. V lost 2 bases to trimming and J lost 1 base; unmatched junction nucleotides: 5. The CDR3 DNA follows: TGTGCCATCAGTGAGGGACTAGGTAGGTCCTACAATGAGCAGTTCTTC. It translates to CAISEGLGRSYNEQFF.

This clonotype has a count of ten or more. The chain has TRBV12-3 or TRBV12-4 and TRBJ1-1, with D uncertain. The CDR3 covers 13 residues. Trimming removed 2 bases at V and 7 bases at J, with 11 bases between. The CDR3 loop reads CASSLMGFGEAFF. CDR3 DNA sequence: TGTGCCAGCAGTTTAATGGGTTTCGGTGAAGCTTTCTTT.

Ten or more counts support this clonotype. This chain uses TRBV24-1 with TRBJ2-3; no clear D gene. The CDR3 sequence is 15 residues long. CDR1 is KGHDR, CDR2 SFDVKD, per germline. V was shortened by 1 base and J by 2 bases, with 9 bases between the two germline ends. The CDR3 DNA follows: TGTGCCACCAGTGATTTCAGGAGCTACACAGATACGCAGTATTTT. As protein: CATSDFRSYTDTQYF.

This clonotype was seen only a few times. V usage is TRBV2 and J usage is TRBJ1-1; D unclear. Germline assignment: CDR1 SNHLY and CDR2 FYNNEI. V was trimmed by 0 bases and J by 6 bases, leaving 11 bases between them. This CDR3 is built from 14 residues. CDR3 nucleotide sequence: TGTGCCAGCAGTGAAGCTTGGGGTTTGCCTGAAGCTTTCTTT. It encodes CASSEAWGLPEAFF.

The V and J genes are TRBV20-1 and TRBJ2-1; 7 bases are shared with TRBD2. Germline V lookup: CDR1 DFQATT, CDR2 SNEGSKA (reference sequence). V dropped 4 bases and J dropped 9; count of bases not matched to a gene: 9. The CDR3 runs 13 residues. In DNA form, the CDR3 reads TGCAGTGCTACGCGGGAGAACACGGGTGAGCAGTTCTTC. Translation gives CSATRENTGEQFF.

CDR3 sequence reads: CSARENTQYF. The CDR3 nucleotides read TGCAGTGCTAGAGAGAATACGCAGTATTTT. The chain has TRBV20-1 and TRBJ2-3; no firm D call. CDR3 length equals 10 residues. The V end lost 0 bases, the J end lost 7 bases, and 2 bases lay between the germline ends. CDR1 and CDR2 (germline): DFQATT, SNEGSKA (reference sequence).

This clonotype was recorded once. V is TRBV7-8 and J is TRBJ1-6; a possible D gene is TRBD1 (5 bases). Germline values: CDR1 SGHVS, CDR2 FQNEAQ. The ends were cut back, 5 bases at V and 7 bases at J, with 21 bases in the middle. CDR3 size: 17 residues. CDR3: CASSPHVGGIANSPLHF. CDR3 nucleotides: TGTGCCAGCAGCCCGCACGTCGGGGGTATCGCCAATTCACCCCTCCACTTT. Full variable domain (rest looked up from reference TRBV7-8 and TRBJ1-6): GAGVSQSPRYKVAKRGQDVALRCDPISGHVSLFWYQQALGQGPEFLTYFQNEAQLDKSGLPSDRFFAERPEGSVSTLKIQRTQQEDSAVYLCASSPHVGGIANSPLHFGNGTRLTVT.

This clonotype was seen more than once but under ten times. The rearrangement links TRBV6-5 to TRBJ2-3, with 9 positions matching TRBD2. V trimming: 5 bases; J trimming: 2 bases; junction bases outside the gene matches: 8. This CDR3 is 16 amino acids long. Germline V gene lookup returns CDR1 MNHEY and CDR2 SVGAGI. The CDR3 DNA sequence: TGTGCCAGCAGTACTCATAGCGGGAGTCCCACAGATACGCAGTATTTT. As protein: CASSTHSGSPTDTQYF.

In its sample, this clonotype was seen a few times. The chain has TRBV5-5 and TRBJ1-5; D call uncertain. In germline, CDR1 is SGHKS, CDR2 YYEKEE (reference sequence). The germline V and J ends were trimmed by 1 base and 10 bases, with 12 bases remaining between them. The CDR3 extends over 13 amino acids. Here the CDR3 reads CASSLLLGSPQHF. CDR3 nucleotides: TGTGCCAGCAGCTTGTTGCTTGGGTCTCCCCAGCATTTT.

The V call is TRBV5-1, the J call TRBJ2-3, with 13 bases fitting TRBD2. The CDR3 covers 17 residues. CDR1 and CDR2 from the germline V gene are SGHRS and YFSETQ. V lost 1 base, J lost 3 bases, and 5 bases stayed unmatched. This CDR3 reads CASSLSTSGGRTDTQYF. For the CDR3, the DNA is TGCGCCAGCAGCTTGTCGACTAGCGGGGGGAGGACAGATACGCAGTATTTT.

Only a few counts were recorded for this clonotype. V gene TRBV5-1 combines with J gene TRBJ2-1; D unresolved. The CDR3 is 12 residues long. Trimming cost V 5 bases and J 7 bases, with 10 bases left between them. Germline V gene sequence: CDR1 SGHRS, CDR2 YFSETQ. The CDR3 DNA sequence: TGCGCCAGCAGTACGGTCGGGAATGAGCAGTTCTTC. Translation: CASSTVGNEQFF.

V usage is TRBV5-1 and J usage is TRBJ2-3; no clear D gene. Germline V gene lookup returns CDR1 SGHRS and CDR2 YFSETQ. This CDR3 is 15 amino acids long. Trimming stripped 0 bases from V and 1 base from J, with 9 bases between. Here the CDR3 reads CASSLVAPGTDTQYF. In nucleotides, the CDR3 is TGCGCCAGCAGCTTGGTGGCGCCCGGCACAGATACGCAGTATTTT. Variable domain in full (rest from reference TRBV5-1 and TRBJ2-3): KAGVTQTPRYLIKTRGQQVTLSCSPISGHRSVSWYQQTPGQGLQFLFEYFSETQRNKGNFPGRFSGRQFSNSRSEMNVSTLELGDSALYLCASSLVAPGTDTQYFGPGTRLTVL.

This clonotype was seen repeatedly, ten times or more. The genes are TRBV12-3 or TRBV12-4 and TRBJ2-1; 7 bases match TRBD1. The V segment lost 5 bases and the J segment 3 bases; nucleotides outside the gene matches: 7. The CDR3 extends over 15 amino acids. CDR3 protein: CASSPWTGLYNEQFF. CDR3 in DNA: TGTGCCAGCAGTCCCTGGACAGGCCTCTACAATGAGCAGTTCTTC.

The V gene is TRBV7-2, the J gene TRBJ2-1, with 7 positions matching TRBD1. The germline gives CDR1 SGHTA, CDR2 FQGNSA. Trimming removed 4 bases from V and 10 bases from J; junction bases left unmatched: 10. The CDR3 has 14 residues. CDR3 sequence reads: CASSSPNRGMEQFF. In nucleotides, the CDR3 is TGTGCCAGCAGCTCGCCAAACAGGGGCATGGAGCAGTTCTTC.

The J gene is TRBJ2-3, the V gene TRBV28; D is perhaps TRBD2 (5 bases). Germline-derived CDR1 and CDR2 are MDHEN and SYDVKM. There are 15 residues in the CDR3. Deletions cut 7 bases from V and 0 bases from J, with 14 bases between. CDR3 residues: CASTGPGSSTDTQYF. CDR3 in DNA: TGTGCCAGCACCGGCCCGGGATCCAGCACAGATACGCAGTATTTT. The full variable domain, its missing parts supplied by reference TRBV28 and TRBJ2-3, is DVKVTQSSRYLVKRTGEKVFLECVQDMDHENMFWYRQDPGLGLRLIYFSYDVKMKEKGDIPEGYSVSREKKERFSLILESASTNQTSMYLCASTGPGSSTDTQYFGPGTRLTVL.

The J gene is TRBJ2-7, the V gene TRBV6-1, with 9 bases identical to TRBD1. V lost 5 bases to trimming and J lost 6 bases; unmatched junction nucleotides: 8. The CDR3 consists of 14 residues. The germline V gene has CDR1 MNHNS and CDR2 SASEGT. The CDR3 here is CASSTTGGMGEQYV. The CDR3 region has the DNA TGTGCCAGCAGTACGACAGGGGGAATGGGCGAGCAGTACGTC.

This clonotype has more than one count but fewer than ten. CDR3 in DNA: TGCGCCAGCAACATAGCGGGACCTAGCACAGATACGCAGTATTTT. Its protein product is CASNIAGPSTDTQYF. The V and J genes are TRBV5-1 and TRBJ2-3, with 8 bases identical to TRBD2. V lost 6 bases and J lost 0; bases outside the gene matches: 6. The CDR3 has 15 amino acids. CDR1 is SGHRS and CDR2 is YFSETQ in the germline V gene.

This clonotype was seen more than once but under ten times. The chain recombines TRBV5-1 with TRBJ2-3; TRBD2 matches at 12 bases. The trim removed 5 bases at V and 4 bases at J, leaving 2 bases unmatched. The CDR3 sequence is 14 residues long. Per the germline V gene, CDR1 is SGHRS and CDR2 is YFSETQ. The CDR3 nucleotides read TGCGCCAGCAGTGGACTAGCGGGGCCAGATACGCAGTATTTT. Protein sequence: CASSGLAGPDTQYF.